This T cell receptor beta chain was observed in a study of T cell repertoires in cytomegalovirus infection. Background on the study: Public TCR beta signatures were indicative of both CMV infection and a matching HLA type. The study's findings and limits: In two of eight donors, the top clonotype was HLA-C-restricted CMV-specific.

TCRdb processed the reads anew with MiXCR; each CDR3 protein has one entry. The repertoire holds 560,000 or so distinct CDR3 sequences, with 15% to 20% as singletons. This clonotype has a count of ten or more. As yet, its antigen is unknown. This CDR3 has 13 amino acids. Trimming removed 7 bases at V and 6 bases at J, with 15 bases between. CDR1 ENHRY and CDR2 SYGVKD come from the germline V gene. V is TRBV10-3 and J is TRBJ1-2; D is possibly TRBD1 (5 bases). The sequencing input was CD8+ T cells from PBMCs. The origin of this receptor is a human donor in good health (CMV status not recorded). Some clones in this sample may be carry-over from other donors' samples. CDR3: CAIKNGTAHGYTF. The CDR3 nucleotides are TGTGCCATCAAGAATGGGACGGCCCATGGCTACACCTTC.